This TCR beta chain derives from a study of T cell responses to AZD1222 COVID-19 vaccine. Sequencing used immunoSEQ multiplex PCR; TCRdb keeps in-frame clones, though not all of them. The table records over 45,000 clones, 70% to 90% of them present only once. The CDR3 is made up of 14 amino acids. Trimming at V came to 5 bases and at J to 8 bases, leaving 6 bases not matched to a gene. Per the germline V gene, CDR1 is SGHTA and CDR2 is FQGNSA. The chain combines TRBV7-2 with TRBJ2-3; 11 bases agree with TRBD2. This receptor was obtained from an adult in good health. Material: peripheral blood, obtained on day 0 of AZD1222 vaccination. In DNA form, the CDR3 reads TGTGCCAGCAGCCCGCGACTAGCGGGAAGTACGCAGTATTTT. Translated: CASSPRLAGSTQYF.